Each of the 29 T cell receptor beta chains below was sequenced from the same sample in a study of shared clonotypes between healthy human individuals. The protocol was immunoSEQ multiplex PCR, while the TCRdb copy is restricted to in-frame clones and leaves out a portion. In the table there are about 480,000 clones, less than 85% of which are singletons. The specimen was PBMCs. Receptors originate from a middle-aged woman in good health. Some clones in this sample may be carry-over from other donors' samples.

V usage is TRBV6-6 and J usage is TRBJ1-4; D may be TRBD1 (6 bases). CDR1 and CDR2 from the germline V gene are MNHNY and SVGAGI (reference sequence). The length of the CDR3 is 15 residues. Trimming stripped 0 bases from V and 10 bases from J, with 15 bases between. Here the CDR3 reads CASSYSTGAGGKLFF. The DNA of the CDR3 is TGTGCCAGCAGTTACTCGACGGGGGCCGGGGGAAAACTGTTTTTT.

Here the CDR3 DNA reads TGTGCCAGCAGCCAACGACAGGGGCAAGCTTTCTTT. It yields the protein CASSQRQGQAFF. This rearrangement joins TRBV7-9 to TRBJ1-1, with 8 positions matching TRBD1. J gave up 9 bases and V 5 bases, and 5 bases lay outside the gene matches. In germline, CDR1 is SEHNR, CDR2 FQNEAQ (reference sequence). The CDR3 loop spans 12 amino acids.

The chain recombines TRBV11-3 with TRBJ2-1; 9 nucleotides agree with TRBD2. Trimming cost V 1 base and J 9 bases; bases outside gene matches: 10. The CDR3 loop spans 16 amino acids. Germline CDR1 SGHNT, CDR2 YENEEA. CDR3 in DNA: TGTGCCAGCAGCTTAGGAGCTAGCGGGAATTTCGGTGAGCAGTTCTTC. It is translated as CASSLGASGNFGEQFF.

The chain links TRBV18 to TRBJ2-1, with D tentatively TRBD2 (6 bases). Germline CDR1 is KGHSH and CDR2 is LQKENI. V was clipped by 1 base and J by 4 bases, with 20 bases between them. The CDR3 has 18 residues. CDR3 loop: CASSPLSSEPFWYNEQFF. The CDR3 nucleotides read TGTGCCAGCTCACCACTGTCTAGCGAACCCTTTTGGTACAATGAGCAGTTCTTC.

This rearrangement joins TRBV11-2 to TRBJ2-3; D unclear. The germline gives CDR1 SGHAT, CDR2 FQNNGV. The CDR3 contains 12 residues. Trimming pared 1 base from V and 4 bases from J, leaving 3 bases between. The CDR3 DNA reads as TGTGCCAGCAGCTTAGCCTCAGATACGCAGTATTTT. It is translated as CASSLASDTQYF.

V usage is TRBV28 and J usage is TRBJ2-5, with a possible D match to TRBD2 (7 bases). Germline V gene data show CDR1 as MDHEN and CDR2 as SYDVKM. V was cut by 3 bases and J by 2 bases, with 13 bases left in between. The CDR3 has 15 amino acids. The CDR3 here is CASSFIRGGQETQYF. CDR3 sequence (DNA): TGTGCCAGCAGTTTCATCAGGGGAGGGCAAGAGACCCAGTACTTC.

This sequence joins TRBV27 and TRBJ1-1; D is undetermined. The CDR3 contains 12 residues. V shed 1 base and J shed 6 bases, with 6 bases lying between them. Germline lookup yields CDR1 MNHEY and CDR2 SMNVEV (reference sequence). The CDR3 is CASSLFGAEAFF. The CDR3 coding sequence is TGTGCCAGCAGTTTATTTGGTGCTGAAGCTTTCTTT.

CDR3 coding DNA: TGTGCCAGCAAAAGGGACACTGAAGCTTTCTTT. This sequence encodes CASKRDTEAFF. V usage is TRBV2 and J usage is TRBJ1-1; D is undetermined. CDR1 SNHLY and CDR2 FYNNEI come from the germline V gene. CDR3 length equals 11 residues. Trimming stripped 7 bases from V and 3 bases from J, with 6 bases between.

The V and J genes are TRBV5-1 and TRBJ2-5, with TRBD2 matching over 8 bases. Trimming removed 4 bases from V and 0 bases from J; junction bases left unmatched: 5. Germline CDR1 SGHRS, CDR2 YFSETQ. The CDR3 has 15 residues. The CDR3: CASSPGGTDQETQYF. The DNA for the CDR3 is TGCGCCAGCAGCCCGGGGGGGACGGACCAAGAGACCCAGTACTTC. The entire variable domain, with the rest obtained from reference TRBV5-1 and TRBJ2-5, is as follows: KAGVTQTPRYLIKTRGQQVTLSCSPISGHRSVSWYQQTPGQGLQFLFEYFSETQRNKGNFPGRFSGRQFSNSRSEMNVSTLELGDSALYLCASSPGGTDQETQYFGPGTRLLVL.

The chain links TRBV7-2 to TRBJ1-5; 7 positions agree with TRBD1. V lost 1 base and J lost 6; bases outside the gene matches: 12. This CDR3 region has 17 residues. CDR1 is SGHTA and CDR2 is FQGNSA in the germline V gene. The CDR3 sequence is CASSLVAGTGVGQPQHF. In nucleotides, the CDR3 is TGTGCCAGCAGCTTAGTGGCGGGAACAGGGGTAGGTCAGCCCCAGCATTTT. Together with reference TRBV7-2 and TRBJ1-5, the CDR3 gives the full variable domain: GAGVSQSPSNKVTEKGKDVELRCDPISGHTALYWYRQSLGQGLEFLIYFQGNSAPDKSGLPSDRFSAERTGGSVSTLTIQRTQQEDSAVYLCASSLVAGTGVGQPQHFGDGTRLSIL.

The rearrangement links TRBV28 to TRBJ2-5; unclear D gene. The end of the DNA is better explained by TRBJ2-7, so the J call may be wrong. Germline loops: CDR1 MDHEN, CDR2 SYDVKM. This CDR3 has 12 amino acids. CDR3 protein: CASGGIAYEQYF. The CDR3 nucleotides are TGTGCCAGCGGTGGGATAGCCTACGAGCAGTACTTC.

As concerns this clone: At one of its ends the junction is not consistent with the germline gene, which may arise from a read error. The chain links TRBV7-7 to TRBJ2-3; D is perhaps TRBD2 (5 bases). This CDR3 region has 16 residues. Looked up from germline, CDR1 is SSHAT and CDR2 is FNYEAQ (reference sequence). The CDR3 loop reads CASSPLRGVGTDTQYF. CDR3 bases: TGTGCTAGCAGCCCCTTACGGGGAGTAGGCACAGATACGCAGTATTTT.

This sequence joins TRBV18 and TRBJ1-3, with TRBD1 as a possible D gene (5 bases). V lost 3 bases and J 5 bases, leaving 11 bases between the germline ends. CDR3 size: 14 residues. Germline assignment: CDR1 KGHSH and CDR2 LQKENI. The chain's CDR3 is CASSPSQERNTIYF. In DNA form, the CDR3 reads TGTGCCAGCTCACCGTCACAGGAGCGAAACACCATATATTTT.

The rearrangement uses TRBV5-1 and TRBJ2-1, with D tentatively TRBD1 or TRBD2 (5 bases each). Germline lookup yields CDR1 SGHRS and CDR2 YFSETQ. V gave up 3 bases and J gave up 3 bases, with 10 bases separating them. CDR3 length: 14 residues. CDR3 sequence reads: CASSSQGVYNEQFF. The DNA for the CDR3 is TGCGCCAGCAGCTCCCAGGGAGTCTACAATGAGCAGTTCTTC.

The chain carries TRBV10-2 and TRBJ1-6; TRBD1 aligns across 8 bases. The CDR3 is 17 amino acids. CDR1 and CDR2 (germline): WSHSY, SAAADI. J gave up 5 bases and V 0 bases, and 6 bases lay outside the gene matches. The CDR3 region is CASSESSGQGNNSPLHF. In DNA, the CDR3 is TGCGCCAGCAGTGAGTCGTCAGGACAGGGAAATAATTCACCCCTCCACTTT.

A remark on this clone: Other nucleotide sequences in the sample specify the same CDR3. This rearrangement joins TRBV9 to TRBJ2-3; perhaps TRBD2 as D (6 bases). CDR3 length: 13 amino acids. Germline CDR1 SGDLS, CDR2 YYNGEE. V dropped 0 bases and J dropped 5 bases, with 7 bases sitting between them. CDR3: CASSVGAGDTQYF. The CDR3 nucleotides are TGTGCCAGCAGCGTAGGAGCGGGAGATACGCAGTATTTT.

The CDR3 protein is CASSTGRGMAQYF. The CDR3 region has the DNA TGTGCCAGCAGCACCGGCCGGGGGATGGCGCAGTATTTT. The V and J genes are TRBV7-8 and TRBJ2-3, with D perhaps TRBD2 (6 bases). V was pared by 5 bases and J by 10 bases, with 16 bases between. The CDR3 contains 13 residues. CDR1 and CDR2 from the germline V gene are SGHVS and FQNEAQ.

The chain joins TRBV10-3 to TRBJ2-7; D is ambiguous. V dropped 6 bases and J dropped 7 bases, with 13 bases sitting between them. The CDR3 has 12 residues. Per germline, CDR1 ENHRY and CDR2 SYGVKD. CDR3 coding DNA: TGTGCCATCAGGGATCAACGAGCGGAGCAGTACTTC. Its translation is CAIRDQRAEQYF.

The chain combines TRBV9 with TRBJ2-7; 10 bases agree with TRBD1. The trim removed 0 bases at V and 7 bases at J, leaving 4 bases unmatched. This CDR3 comprises 14 residues. The V gene's germline CDR1 is SGDLS and CDR2 YYNGEE. The CDR3 DNA follows: TGTGCCAGCAGCGTAGTTGGGACAGGGGAGGAGCAGTACTTC. As protein: CASSVVGTGEEQYF.

The J gene is TRBJ2-1, the V gene TRBV5-1; D is perhaps TRBD2 (7 bases). CDR3 length: 16 residues. CDR1 is SGHRS and CDR2 is YFSETQ in the germline V gene. Between the trimmed V and J ends, which lost 4 bases and 3 bases, there was a span of 17 bases. CDR3 residues: CASSHGSGGYYNEQFF. The CDR3, as DNA: TGCGCCAGCAGCCACGGTTCGGGGGGCTACTACAATGAGCAGTTCTTC.

The chain recombines TRBV19 with TRBJ1-2, with no clear D. V dropped 9 bases and J dropped 4 bases, with 21 bases sitting between them. Germline loops: CDR1 LNHDA, CDR2 SQIVND (reference sequence). The CDR3 is 15 amino acids. For the CDR3, the DNA is TGTGCCAGCATAACCTCGGCTACAGAGAGCTATGGCTACACCTTC. Translated, it gives CASITSATESYGYTF.

CDR3 sequence reads: CASLGTHEQYF. For the CDR3, the DNA is TGTGCCAGCTTAGGGACCCACGAGCAGTACTTC. The chain is built from TRBV6-6 and TRBJ2-7; the D call may be TRBD1 or TRBD2 (5 bases each). In germline, CDR1 is MNHNY, CDR2 SVGAGI (reference sequence). This CDR3 contains 11 residues. Deletions cut 8 bases from V and 5 bases from J, with 10 bases between.

The genes are TRBV10-1 and TRBJ1-2; D is uncertain. The V end was cut by 3 bases, the J end by 5 bases, with 13 bases between. Germline V gives CDR1 WNHNN, CDR2 SYGVQD (reference sequence). The CDR3 is 14 amino acids. For the CDR3, the DNA is TGCGCCAGCAGTGACCCACCAAAGGCGTATGGCTACACCTTC. Translation: CASSDPPKAYGYTF.

V usage is TRBV5-1 and J usage is TRBJ2-3; the D is unclear. This CDR3 region has 14 residues. Germline CDR1 is SGHRS and CDR2 is YFSETQ. V gave up 6 bases and J gave up 2 bases, with 13 bases separating them. CDR3 sequence: CASNDGQITDTQYF. CDR3 sequence (DNA): TGCGCCAGCAACGACGGGCAGATCACAGATACGCAGTATTTT.

V is TRBV11-2 and J is TRBJ2-7, with 8 bases fitting TRBD2. This CDR3 spans 14 amino acids. Germline V gives CDR1 SGHAT, CDR2 FQNNGV. V was clipped by 7 bases and J by 0 bases; unmatched bases: 5. The CDR3 protein is CASKRREASYEQYF. Written as DNA, the CDR3 is TGTGCCAGCAAACGGCGGGAGGCCTCCTACGAGCAGTACTTC.

The V call is TRBV9, the J call TRBJ2-5; D possibly uses TRBD1 or TRBD2 (5 bases each). CDR3 length equals 14 residues. The V end was cut by 3 bases, the J end by 7 bases, with 16 bases between. CDR1 is SGDLS, CDR2 YYNGEE, per germline. The CDR3 bases are TGTGCCAGCAGCGCCGGGACCGCTGCGCGGACCCAGTACTTC. Encoded protein: CASSAGTAARTQYF.

The chain couples TRBV27 to TRBJ1-1, with TRBD1 matching over 7 bases. With 5 bases clipped from V and 4 bases from J, the junction kept 7 bases outside the gene matches. CDR1 and CDR2 from the germline V gene are MNHEY and SMNVEV (reference sequence). The CDR3 is 14 residues long. The CDR3 DNA reads TGTGCCAGCAGTGTGACAGGGCCCCTCACTGAAGCTTTCTTT. Translation gives CASSVTGPLTEAFF.

The CDR3 DNA reads TGTGCCAGCTCACCAGCCGGTTCCTACAATGAGCAGTTCTTC. As protein: CASSPAGSYNEQFF. This chain uses TRBV18 with TRBJ2-1, with no clear D. Per germline, CDR1 KGHSH and CDR2 LQKENI. The ends were cut back, 2 bases at V and 1 base at J, with 6 bases in the middle. The CDR3 runs to 14 residues.

This clone occurred a few times. The chain employs TRBV10-3 and TRBJ2-6; 9 bases are shared with TRBD1. J gave up 0 bases and V 7 bases, and 7 bases lay outside the gene matches. CDR3 size: 17 residues. Germline lookup yields CDR1 ENHRY and CDR2 SYGVKD. This CDR3 is CAIKGTGLSSGANVLTF. The CDR3 bases are TGTGCCATCAAAGGGACAGGGCTTAGCTCTGGGGCCAACGTCCTGACTTTC.